This is a list of T cell receptor beta chains from one sample in a study of response to subunit inactivated influenza vaccine. Each CDR3 protein is one row after TCRdb ran MiXCR on the RT-PCR reads. The table records about 780,000 distinct CDR3 sequences, roughly 18% of them present only once. Sequences were derived from PBMCs from blood, sampled 5 to 6 days after vaccination. The receptors here all came from a man aged 45-65 years who received an inactivated influenza vaccine. CDR3s include the opening cysteine and the closing phenylalanine or tryptophan. The D gene is left open where the match is weak. Some rows have no size entry. The others give once, few or many, or a class for an expanded clone.

cdr3_nt | cdr3_aa | clone_size | d_call | j_call | v_call
TGTGCCAGCAGTTTCTCGGATGTTAATTCACCCCTCCACTTT | CASSFSDVNSPLHF | few | . | TRBJ1-6 | TRBV27
TGCGCCAGCAGCGAGGGACTCCACGAGAATCAGCCCCAGCATTTT | CASSEGLHENQPQHF | many | . | TRBJ1-5 | TRBV5-1
TGTGCCAGCAGCTTAGCGGGGCGGGGGGGCTCCTACAATGAGCAGTTCTTC | CASSLAGRGGSYNEQFF | . | TRBD2 | TRBJ2-1 | TRBV7-8
TGTGCCAGCAGTCTAGCCACGACAGGGTCCGGGGAGCTGTTTTTT | CASSLATTGSGELFF | . | TRBD1 | TRBJ2-2 | TRBV12-3/TRBV12-4
TGTGCCACCGTGTCAGGAGCGAACACTGAAGCTTTCTTT | CATVSGANTEAFF | few | . | TRBJ1-1 | TRBV10-3
TGTGCCAGCAGCGCGGACGGCGGGTGGGGTCAGCCCCAGCATTTT | CASSADGGWGQPQHF | few | . | TRBJ1-5 | TRBV28
TGCAGTGCTAGTAGACAGGGGACCCTAATCTCTGGGGCCAACGTCCTGACTTTC | CSASRQGTLISGANVLTF | few | TRBD1 | TRBJ2-6 | TRBV20-1
TGTGCCAGCAGCGCTCCATCACTAGCGGGGGAGCAGTTCTTC | CASSAPSLAGEQFF | many | TRBD2 | TRBJ2-1 | TRBV9
TGTGCCAGCAGATCAGCCGGGACAGGGGGCGGAAGACCACTCAACTTC | CASRSAGTGGGRPLNF | few | TRBD1 | TRBJ2-5 | TRBV7-2
TGCGCCAGCACCCGAGAGACAGGGGGCTATGGCTACACCTTC | CASTRETGGYGYTF | few | TRBD1 | TRBJ1-2 | TRBV5-1
TGTGCTAGTGCCGTTACGCCCTCTGGGGCCAACGTCCTGACTTTC | CASAVTPSGANVLTF | . | . | TRBJ2-6 | TRBV12-5
TGTGCCAGCGGGGGGGAGGACAAAAACATTCAGTACTTC | CASGGEDKNIQYF | few | TRBD2 | TRBJ2-4 | TRBV2
TGTGCCACCCCGGCCGTTACTAACTATGGCTACACCTTC | CATPAVTNYGYTF | . | . | TRBJ1-2 | TRBV7-9
TGTGCCTGGAGTGGGGGGCGGGAGGTCCACAATGAGCAGTTCTTC | CAWSGGREVHNEQFF | . | TRBD2 | TRBJ2-1 | TRBV30
TGCAGTGCTAGTAGACCCAGCTCCCCGCTGTTCTTC | CSASRPSSPLFF | few | . | TRBJ2-1 | TRBV20-1
TGTGCCAGCAGTTTAGCTCAATTGGAGGAGCAGTACTTC | CASSLAQLEEQYF | few | . | TRBJ2-7 | TRBV12-3/TRBV12-4
TGCAGTGCTAGAGTCGGGACTGCCGTCCTAGATACGCAGTATTTT | CSARVGTAVLDTQYF | . | . | TRBJ2-3 | TRBV20-1
TGCGCCAGCAGCTTGGGTGGGACTAGCCACTACAATGAGCAGTTCTTC | CASSLGGTSHYNEQFF | many | TRBD2 | TRBJ2-1 | TRBV5-1
TGCGCCAGCAGCTCCGGACAGGGCGCGGGGCAGTACTTC | CASSSGQGAGQYF | few | TRBD1 | TRBJ2-7 | TRBV5-1
TGTGCCTGGAGTGTCGGCAGGTACCACGTCCCGACTGAAGCTTTCTTT | CAWSVGRYHVPTEAFF | . | . | TRBJ1-1 | TRBV30
TGCGCCAGCAGCCCCACCCTAGGTCTGACAGATACGCAGTATTTT | CASSPTLGLTDTQYF | . | . | TRBJ2-3 | TRBV4-3
TGCGCCAGCAACACAGCACCAGGCTCCTACGAGCAGTACTTC | CASNTAPGSYEQYF | few | . | TRBJ2-7 | TRBV5-1
TGTGCCAGCAGCCCCAGGACTGTCCTTACCACGCAGTATTTT | CASSPRTVLTTQYF | . | . | TRBJ2-3 | TRBV7-2
TGTGCCAGCGGGGACAACCGACCACCCCTCCACTTT | CASGDNRPPLHF | . | . | TRBJ1-6 | TRBV6-6
TGCGCCAGCAGCCAAGAAACAGGGATGAATTCACCCCTCCACTTT | CASSQETGMNSPLHF | few | . | TRBJ1-6 | TRBV4-1
TGTGCCAGCAGTCAACATCCCATTCGGGGGGAGGTGGCCAAAAACATTCAGTACTTC | CASSQHPIRGEVAKNIQYF | few | TRBD2 | TRBJ2-4 | TRBV28
TGCAGTGCTAGAGACCAACAGGGTGAGCGGGACTACAATGAGCAGTTCTTC | CSARDQQGERDYNEQFF | . | . | TRBJ2-1 | TRBV20-1
TGTGCCAGCAGTATCCCTAGGACCCGCACAGATACGCAGTATTTT | CASSIPRTRTDTQYF | . | . | TRBJ2-3 | TRBV6-2/TRBV6-3
TGTGCCACCAGCAGAGATAGGGCGGGACAGTCGGGGGAGCAGTACTTC | CATSRDRAGQSGEQYF | few | . | TRBJ2-7 | TRBV15
TGCAGTGCTAGTCTAGGTTGGGATGGCTACACCTTC | CSASLGWDGYTF | many | . | TRBJ1-2 | TRBV20-1
TGTGCCAGCAGCCGTTCTACTTCTCCTCCCTACAATGAGCAGTTCTTC | CASSRSTSPPYNEQFF | few | . | TRBJ2-1 | TRBV6-2/TRBV6-3
TGCGCCAGCAGCCAAGTTCTTTCTTTAGCGGGAGGGCCGCTCTCTGGGGCCAACGTCCTGACTTTC | CASSQVLSLAGGPLSGANVLTF | . | TRBD2 | TRBJ2-6 | TRBV4-1
TGTGCCACCAGCTTGGCGGCCACCATTTCGGGGTCACACAATGAGCAGTTCTTC | CATSLAATISGSHNEQFF | . | . | TRBJ2-1 | TRBV5-6
TGCAGTGCGAGGGCCGGGGAGCTGTTTTTT | CSARAGELFF | few | . | TRBJ2-2 | TRBV20-1
TGTGCCAGCAGACCCCTTGGGGACGAGCGCTACAATGAGCAGTTCTTC | CASRPLGDERYNEQFF | few | . | TRBJ2-1 | TRBV28